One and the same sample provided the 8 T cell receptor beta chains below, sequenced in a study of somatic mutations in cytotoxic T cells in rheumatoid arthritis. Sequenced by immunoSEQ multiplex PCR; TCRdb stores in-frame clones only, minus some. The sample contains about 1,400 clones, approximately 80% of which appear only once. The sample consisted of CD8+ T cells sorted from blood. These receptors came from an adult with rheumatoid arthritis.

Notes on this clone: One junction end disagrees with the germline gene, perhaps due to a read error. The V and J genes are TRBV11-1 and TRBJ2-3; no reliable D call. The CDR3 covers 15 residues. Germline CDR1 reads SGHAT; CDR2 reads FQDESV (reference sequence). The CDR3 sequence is CASTLQRGRTDTQYF. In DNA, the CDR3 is TGTGCCAGCACCTTACAGCGAGGTCGCACAGATACGCAGTATTTT.

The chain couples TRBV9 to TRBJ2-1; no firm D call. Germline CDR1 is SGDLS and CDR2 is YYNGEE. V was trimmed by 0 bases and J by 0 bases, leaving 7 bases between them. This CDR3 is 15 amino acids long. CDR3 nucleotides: TGTGCCAGCAGCGTAGTCCCCAGCTCCTACAATGAGCAGTTCTTC. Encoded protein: CASSVVPSSYNEQFF.

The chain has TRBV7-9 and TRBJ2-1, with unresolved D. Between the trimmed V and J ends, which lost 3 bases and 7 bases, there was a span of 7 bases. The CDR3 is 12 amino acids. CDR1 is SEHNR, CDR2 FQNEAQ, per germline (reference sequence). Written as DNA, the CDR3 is TGTGCCAGCAGCTTTTCTGTAAATGAGCAGTTCTTC. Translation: CASSFSVNEQFF.

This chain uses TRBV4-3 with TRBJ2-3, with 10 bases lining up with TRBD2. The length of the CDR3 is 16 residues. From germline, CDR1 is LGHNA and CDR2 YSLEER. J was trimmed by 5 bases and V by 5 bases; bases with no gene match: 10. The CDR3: CASSFLSGGARDTQYF. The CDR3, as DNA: TGCGCCAGCAGCTTCCTGAGCGGGGGGGCAAGAGATACGCAGTATTTT.

CDR3 sequence (DNA): TGTGCCAGCAGCTCGGTTAGCACTGAAGCTTTCTTT. Protein: CASSSVSTEAFF. The chain combines TRBV7-9 with TRBJ1-1; unclear D gene. V lost 4 bases, J lost 4 bases, and 7 bases lay in between. This CDR3 has 12 amino acids. Germline assignment: CDR1 SEHNR and CDR2 FQNEAQ (reference sequence). The complete variable domain, with remaining parts taken from reference TRBV7-9 and TRBJ1-1, reads DTGVSQNPRHKITKRGQNVTFRCDPISEHNRLYWYRQTLGQGPEFLTYFQNEAQLEKSRLLSDRFSAERPKGSFSTLEIQRTEQGDSAMYLCASSSVSTEAFFGQGTRLTVV.

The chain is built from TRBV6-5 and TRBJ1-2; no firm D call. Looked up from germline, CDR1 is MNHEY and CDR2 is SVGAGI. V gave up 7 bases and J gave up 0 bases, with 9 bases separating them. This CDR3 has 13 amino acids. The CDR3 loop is CASTQDANYGYTF. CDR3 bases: TGTGCCAGCACCCAAGACGCTAACTATGGCTACACCTTC.

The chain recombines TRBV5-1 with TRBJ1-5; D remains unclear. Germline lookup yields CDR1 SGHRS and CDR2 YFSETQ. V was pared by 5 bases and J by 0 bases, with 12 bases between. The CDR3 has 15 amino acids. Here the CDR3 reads CASSGEPNSNQPQHF. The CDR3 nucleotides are TGCGCCAGCAGTGGGGAACCGAATAGCAATCAGCCCCAGCATTTT. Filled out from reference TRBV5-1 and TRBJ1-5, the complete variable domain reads KAGVTQTPRYLIKTRGQQVTLSCSPISGHRSVSWYQQTPGQGLQFLFEYFSETQRNKGNFPGRFSGRQFSNSRSEMNVSTLELGDSALYLCASSGEPNSNQPQHFGDGTRLSIL.

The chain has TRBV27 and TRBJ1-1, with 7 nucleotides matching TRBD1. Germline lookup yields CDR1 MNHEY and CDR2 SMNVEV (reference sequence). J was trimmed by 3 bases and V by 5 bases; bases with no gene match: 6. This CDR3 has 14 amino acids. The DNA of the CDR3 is TGTGCCAGCAGTGCCGATGACAGGGACACTGAAGCTTTCTTT. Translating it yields CASSADDRDTEAFF.